Below, 32 T cell receptor beta chains from the same sample are listed, as sequenced in a study of T cells after yellow fever vaccination. Using its own MiXCR run on the 5' RACE reads, TCRdb lists one record per CDR3 protein. The sample records 320,000 or so distinct CDR3 sequences, roughly 8.6% being singletons. This specimen was PBMCs, taken around 45 days after the first yellow fever vaccination. The receptors come from a man younger than 35 who received the YFV17D yellow fever vaccine.

This chain uses TRBV7-2 with TRBJ1-2; D might be TRBD1 (6 bases). V dropped 5 bases and J dropped 8 bases, with 18 bases sitting between them. The CDR3 consists of 14 residues. Germline V CDR1 and CDR2: SGHTA, FQGNSA. In DNA, the CDR3 is TGTGCCAGCAGCCCGATCGGGGGCGTGGGGGGCTACACCTTC. It specifies CASSPIGGVGGYTF.

The chain is built from TRBV4-1 and TRBJ2-5; the match to TRBD2 covers 8 bases. V dropped 2 bases and J dropped 4; count of bases not matched to a gene: 9. This CDR3 has 16 amino acids. Germline lookup yields CDR1 MGHRA and CDR2 YSYEKL. CDR3 in DNA: TGCGCCAGCAGCCAACCCCCGACTAGCGCGCGAGAGACCCAGTACTTC. This codes for CASSQPPTSARETQYF.

CDR3: CSARDRRSGGVGEQFF. CDR3 DNA: TGCAGTGCTAGAGATAGGCGAAGCGGGGGGGTGGGGGAGCAGTTCTTC. The J gene is TRBJ2-1, the V gene TRBV20-1, with 10 positions matching TRBD2. Trimming cost V 0 bases and J 10 bases; bases outside gene matches: 12. This CDR3 contains 16 residues. The germline V gene encodes CDR1 DFQATT and CDR2 SNEGSKA (reference sequence).

This clonotype appeared a few times. The gene calls are TRBV11-1 and TRBJ1-2, with D unresolved. Trimming cost V 6 bases and J 4 bases, with 12 bases left between them. The CDR3 consists of 13 residues. CDR1 and CDR2 from the germline V gene are SGHAT and FQDESV (reference sequence). CDR3 DNA sequence: TGTGCCAGCAGTCAAGACGGAAGCTATGGCTACACCTTC. This gives the protein CASSQDGSYGYTF.

This clonotype was seen more than once but under ten times. This rearrangement joins TRBV2 to TRBJ1-4, with D hard to call. The germline V and J ends were trimmed by 6 bases and 6 bases, with 11 bases remaining between them. The CDR3 loop spans 13 amino acids. Germline V gene lookup returns CDR1 SNHLY and CDR2 FYNNEI. CDR3 amino acids: CASSRGLDEKLFF. As DNA, the CDR3 is TGTGCCAGCAGCCGGGGTTTGGATGAAAAACTGTTTTTT.

This clonotype was observed at least ten times. The DNA for the CDR3 is TGTGCCAGCTCACGTATGGGTGAGGGCTATGGCTACACCTTC. It encodes CASSRMGEGYGYTF. The rearrangement joins TRBV18 to TRBJ1-2; no clear D. Germline-derived CDR1 and CDR2 are KGHSH and LQKENI. With 4 bases removed from V and 4 bases from J, the gap between germline ends came to 13 bases. The CDR3 totals 14 residues. The full variable domain, completed using reference TRBV18 and TRBJ1-2, is NAGVMQNPRHLVRRRGQEARLRCSPMKGHSHVYWYRQLPEEGLKFMVYLQKENIIDESGMPKERFSAEFPKEGPSILRIQQVVRGDSAAYFCASSRMGEGYGYTFGSGTRLTVV.

The V call is TRBV7-6, the J call TRBJ2-3; no reliable D call. The germline V gene has CDR1 SGHVS and CDR2 FNYEAQ. The CDR3 spans 14 residues. Deletions cut 5 bases from V and 4 bases from J, with 13 bases between. DNA of the CDR3: TGTGCCAGCAGCCTCGTAACGCAGTCAGATACGCAGTATTTT. Its protein is CASSLVTQSDTQYF.

This clonotype was detected only a few times. The gene calls are TRBV9 and TRBJ2-7; TRBD1 or TRBD2 may be the D gene (6 bases each). Trimming shortened V by 2 bases and J by 6 bases, and 15 bases separated the two germline ends. The CDR3 is 14 amino acids. CDR1 is SGDLS and CDR2 is YYNGEE in the germline V gene. CDR3 DNA: TGTGCCAGCAGCGTTAGGTGGGGGGCCGGCGAGCAGTACTTC. It translates to CASSVRWGAGEQYF.

This sequence joins TRBV7-2 and TRBJ1-6; D unclear. The CDR3 length is 15 residues. The V gene's germline CDR1 is SGHTA and CDR2 FQGNSA. Trimming cost V 1 base and J 7 bases, with 11 bases left between them. In DNA, the CDR3 is TGTGCCAGCAGCTTAGGCGCCAGGACGAATTCACCCCTCCACTTT. This sequence encodes CASSLGARTNSPLHF.

The V and J genes are TRBV4-3 and TRBJ1-4; the D gene is possibly TRBD1 (5 bases). This CDR3 has 16 amino acids. CDR1 is LGHNA and CDR2 is YSLEER in the germline V gene. The V end was cut by 0 bases, the J end by 8 bases, with 16 bases between. CDR3 residues: CASSQDRSGGDEKLFF. The CDR3 DNA reads as TGCGCCAGCAGCCAAGATAGGTCGGGGGGTGACGAAAAACTGTTTTTT.

This chain connects TRBV6-1 to TRBJ2-7; D not resolved. The CDR3 has 15 residues. Trimming shortened V by 5 bases and J by 2 bases, and 16 bases separated the two germline ends. The germline CDR1 and CDR2 sequences are MNHNS and SASEGT. As DNA, the CDR3 is TGTGCCAGCAGTACGACACTGATTGGCGCCTACGAGCAGTACTTC. Its protein is CASSTTLIGAYEQYF.

V gene TRBV9 combines with J gene TRBJ1-6; D gene unclear. CDR3 length equals 15 residues. V lost 3 bases and J 9 bases, leaving 16 bases between the germline ends. Per the germline V gene, CDR1 is SGDLS and CDR2 is YYNGEE. The CDR3 region is CASSEMTDHASPLHF. The CDR3 DNA sequence: TGTGCCAGCAGCGAGATGACCGATCATGCTTCACCCCTCCACTTT.

This clonotype was counted between two and nine times. V usage is TRBV7-9 and J usage is TRBJ2-1; D remains ambiguous. The CDR3 loop spans 15 amino acids. The germline V and J ends were trimmed by 5 bases and 3 bases, with 14 bases remaining between them. Germline-derived CDR1 and CDR2 are SEHNR and FQNEAQ (reference sequence). CDR3 protein: CASSQRTSVYNEQFF. The CDR3 bases are TGTGCCAGCAGCCAACGGACCAGCGTCTACAATGAGCAGTTCTTC. The variable domain in full, with the rest retrieved from reference TRBV7-9 and TRBJ2-1, is DTGVSQNPRHKITKRGQNVTFRCDPISEHNRLYWYRQTLGQGPEFLTYFQNEAQLEKSRLLSDRFSAERPKGSFSTLEIQRTEQGDSAMYLCASSQRTSVYNEQFFGPGTRLTVL.

The chain uses TRBV24-1 and TRBJ2-1; no firm D call. CDR1 and CDR2 (germline): KGHDR, SFDVKD. The CDR3 length is 15 residues. Trimming removed 2 bases at V and 5 bases at J, with 12 bases between. This CDR3 is CATSDYGSANNEQFF. The CDR3 DNA reads as TGTGCCACCAGTGATTATGGCTCAGCTAACAATGAGCAGTTCTTC.

The chain carries TRBV5-1 and TRBJ1-2; D is ambiguous. The CDR3 spans 15 residues. Trimming cost V 4 bases and J 8 bases, with 21 bases left between them. CDR1 and CDR2 (germline): SGHRS, YFSETQ. CDR3 coding DNA: TGCGCCAGCAGCCCCAACGACGGTAGCGGTAGCGGCTACACCTTC. Encoded protein: CASSPNDGSGSGYTF.

V gene TRBV14 combines with J gene TRBJ2-7; D may be TRBD1 (5 bases). Germline V gene sequence: CDR1 SGHDN, CDR2 FVKESK. With 5 bases removed from V and 2 bases from J, the gap between germline ends came to 10 bases. CDR3 length: 13 amino acids. The chain's CDR3 is CASSADRTYEQYF. Written as DNA, the CDR3 is TGTGCCAGCAGCGCTGACAGAACCTACGAGCAGTACTTC. The full variable domain, rest sourced from reference TRBV14 and TRBJ2-7, is EAGVTQFPSHSVIEKGQTVTLRCDPISGHDNLYWYRRVMGKEIKFLLHFVKESKQDESGMPNNRFLAERTGGTYSTLKVQPAELEDSGVYFCASSADRTYEQYFGPGTRLTVT.

The chain employs TRBV6-1 and TRBJ1-4; 9 bases map to TRBD1. The CDR3 length is 15 residues. V shed 6 bases, J shed 8 bases, and the junction held 10 bases outside the gene matches. Per the germline V gene, CDR1 is MNHNS and CDR2 is SASEGT. The CDR3 DNA reads TGTGCCAGCAGACGGGGGGGACAGGGTGACGAAAAACTGTTTTTT. Its translation is CASRRGGQGDEKLFF.

The table lists this clonotype with a few counts. The rearrangement links TRBV20-1 to TRBJ1-4; TRBD1 aligns across 9 bases. Unmatched junction bases numbered 5, after V lost 6 bases and J lost 6 bases. The germline CDR1 and CDR2 sequences are DFQATT and SNEGSKA (reference sequence). This CDR3 comprises 13 residues. The CDR3 sequence is CSAGTGLDEKLFF. The CDR3 bases are TGCAGTGCGGGGACAGGGTTGGATGAAAAACTGTTTTTT.

In its sample, this clonotype was seen many times. The V call is TRBV5-1, the J call TRBJ2-1; 8 nucleotides agree with TRBD1. V was clipped by 4 bases and J by 7 bases; unmatched bases: 13. Looked up from germline, CDR1 is SGHRS and CDR2 is YFSETQ. This CDR3 is built from 16 residues. Here the CDR3 reads CASSPTALTGANEQFF. The CDR3, as DNA: TGCGCCAGCAGCCCAACCGCCCTGACAGGGGCGAATGAGCAGTTCTTC. The full variable domain, with the rest looked up from reference TRBV5-1 and TRBJ2-1, is KAGVTQTPRYLIKTRGQQVTLSCSPISGHRSVSWYQQTPGQGLQFLFEYFSETQRNKGNFPGRFSGRQFSNSRSEMNVSTLELGDSALYLCASSPTALTGANEQFFGPGTRLTVL.

This chain links TRBV5-1 with TRBJ2-7; 7 nucleotides match TRBD1. V lost 4 bases to trimming and J lost 2 bases; unmatched junction nucleotides: 12. Germline-derived CDR1 and CDR2 are SGHRS and YFSETQ. CDR3 size: 16 residues. DNA of the CDR3: TGCGCCAGCAGCGTTGACCGACAGGGATTGACCTACGAGCAGTACTTC. Residues: CASSVDRQGLTYEQYF.

This clonotype was detected ten times or more. The chain recombines TRBV7-2 with TRBJ1-2; D is undetermined. The CDR3 sequence is 13 residues long. Germline CDR1 and CDR2: SGHTA and FQGNSA. V dropped 1 base and J dropped 4 bases, with 7 bases sitting between them. The CDR3 loop reads CASSLGGGYGYTF. DNA for the CDR3: TGTGCCAGCAGCTTAGGTGGCGGCTATGGCTACACCTTC.

V usage is TRBV29-1 and J usage is TRBJ2-4; D remains ambiguous. This CDR3 is 11 amino acids long. Germline V gene sequence: CDR1 SQVTM, CDR2 ANQGSEA. Trimming removed 5 bases from V and 3 bases from J, with 5 bases in between. CDR3 sequence reads: CSVTLKNIQYF. In DNA form, the CDR3 reads TGCAGCGTTACACTCAAAAACATTCAGTACTTC.

The chain is built from TRBV5-1 and TRBJ1-4, with D perhaps TRBD1 (5 bases). Trimming shortened V by 0 bases and J by 8 bases, and 11 bases separated the two germline ends. The CDR3 spans 14 residues. The V gene's germline CDR1 is SGHRS and CDR2 YFSETQ. The DNA for the CDR3 is TGCGCCAGCAGCTTGGGGCAGGGCTTGGAAAAACTGTTTTTT. Its protein product is CASSLGQGLEKLFF.

Only a few counts were recorded for this clonotype. The chain is built from TRBV27 and TRBJ1-5; D perhaps matches TRBD1 (5 bases). Germline CDR1 MNHEY, CDR2 SMNVEV (reference sequence). Trimming stripped 2 bases from V and 7 bases from J, with 15 bases between. The CDR3 extends over 15 amino acids. The CDR3 sequence: CASSLVSGIRQPQHF. The CDR3 DNA follows: TGTGCCAGCAGTTTAGTTTCAGGGATCCGGCAGCCCCAGCATTTT.

This clonotype was counted a few times. The genes are TRBV6-2 or TRBV6-3 and TRBJ2-7; perhaps TRBD1 as D (7 bases). Germline assignment: CDR1 MNHEY and CDR2 SVGEGT. Trimming stripped 7 bases from V and 9 bases from J, with 16 bases between. This CDR3 has 12 residues. Here the CDR3 reads CASTPGGSVQYV. The CDR3 DNA sequence: TGTGCCAGCACCCCAGGGGGGTCGGTGCAGTACGTC.

V gene TRBV5-1 combines with J gene TRBJ1-6; D is unresolved. CDR1 and CDR2 (germline): SGHRS, YFSETQ. This CDR3 has 16 amino acids. V was shortened by 0 bases and J by 5 bases, with 12 bases between the two germline ends. The DNA for the CDR3 is TGCGCCAGCAGCTTGGAGGTGGCTATCGATAATTCACCCCTCCACTTT. Protein product: CASSLEVAIDNSPLHF.

This clonotype was counted only a few times. V gene TRBV20-1 combines with J gene TRBJ2-5; no definite D call. This CDR3 comprises 14 residues. Germline V CDR1 and CDR2: DFQATT, SNEGSKA (reference sequence). V was clipped by 6 bases and J by 2 bases, with 16 bases between them. The CDR3 loop reads CSATKRSFQETQYF. The CDR3, as DNA: TGCAGTGCCACTAAAAGGTCCTTTCAAGAGACCCAGTACTTC.

The chain employs TRBV2 and TRBJ1-2, with D possibly matching TRBD1 (6 bases). Between the trimmed V and J ends, which lost 10 bases and 7 bases, there was a span of 13 bases. The V gene's germline CDR1 is SNHLY and CDR2 FYNNEI. The CDR3 spans 11 residues. The CDR3 DNA sequence: TGTGCCACCCCAGAGGGGGTTGGCTACACCTTC. This translates into CATPEGVGYTF.

This clonotype was detected only a few times. The genes are TRBV10-3 and TRBJ2-7, with D tentatively TRBD1 (6 bases). The CDR3 is 14 residues long. Between the trimmed V and J ends, which lost 5 bases and 5 bases, there was a span of 16 bases. Germline V lookup: CDR1 ENHRY, CDR2 SYGVKD. CDR3: CAISPAGTLNEQYF. DNA of the CDR3: TGTGCCATCAGTCCCGCCGGGACACTCAACGAGCAGTACTTC.

V gene TRBV5-4 combines with J gene TRBJ2-7; 10 nucleotides match TRBD2. Germline CDR1 SGHNT, CDR2 YYREEE (reference sequence). The ends lost 2 bases at V and 7 bases at J; junction bases unmatched: 6. This CDR3 spans 14 amino acids. CDR3 in amino acids: CASSLLAGSGEQYF. The DNA of the CDR3 is TGTGCCAGCAGCTTACTAGCGGGGTCAGGGGAGCAGTACTTC.

Only one count was recorded for this clonotype. DNA for the CDR3: TGTGCCAGCAGCTTGGAGGTCGGGCCCCAGCATTTT. Protein: CASSLEVGPQHF. The J gene is TRBJ1-5, the V gene TRBV7-6; no clear D. V was clipped by 3 bases and J by 9 bases, with 9 bases between them. The germline V gene has CDR1 SGHVS and CDR2 FNYEAQ. CDR3 length: 12 residues.

This clonotype was detected only a few times. The chain is built from TRBV15 and TRBJ1-2, with D maybe TRBD1 (5 bases). CDR1 and CDR2 (germline): LNHNV, YYDKDF (reference sequence). The V end was cut by 0 bases, the J end by 5 bases, with 22 bases between. This CDR3 comprises 18 residues. This chain's CDR3 is CATSRDELGESSLYGYTF. The CDR3 DNA is TGTGCCACCAGCAGAGATGAGTTGGGGGAATCTTCGTTATATGGCTACACCTTC.